These T cell receptor beta chains were read from a single sample in a study of blood T cell repertoires in COVID-19. Profiled with immunoSEQ multiplex PCR; TCRdb holds only in-frame clones, not every one. This table has 200,000 to 250,000 clones, roughly 85% appearing once. The specimen was PBMCs or T cells enriched from blood (not recorded which). The receptors were gathered from a woman between 45 and 65 years old who had been exposed to COVID-19. The CDR3 runs from the conserved cysteine through the conserved F or W. Each record gives: CDR3 length, J gene, clone size, D gene, V gene, CDR3 protein, CDR3 DNA. The D gene is left open where the match is weak. Expanded clones get a size class; other rows say once, few or many, or leave the size out.

CDR3 length: 15
J gene: TRBJ2-7
clone size: .
D gene: TRBD1
V gene: TRBV7-9
CDR3 protein: CASSSDRDRDHEQYF
CDR3 DNA: TGTGCCAGCAGCTCGGACCGGGACAGGGACCACGAGCAGTACTTC

CDR3 length: 16
J gene: TRBJ2-6
clone size: many
D gene: .
V gene: TRBV5-4
CDR3 protein: CASSLSTASVANVLTF
CDR3 DNA: TGTGCCAGCAGCTTGTCGACAGCTAGCGTAGCCAACGTCCTGACTTTC

CDR3 length: 14
J gene: TRBJ2-2
clone size: .
D gene: .
V gene: TRBV19
CDR3 protein: CASIGREGTGELFF
CDR3 DNA: TGTGCCAGTATAGGCAGGGAAGGGACCGGGGAGCTGTTTTTT

CDR3 length: 14
J gene: TRBJ1-4
clone size: .
D gene: .
V gene: TRBV18
CDR3 protein: CASSSGGGNEKLFF
CDR3 DNA: TGTGCCAGCTCCTCCGGCGGGGGTAATGAAAAACTGTTTTTT

CDR3 length: 14
J gene: TRBJ1-2
clone size: .
D gene: .
V gene: TRBV9
CDR3 protein: CASSVDTYHYGYTF
CDR3 DNA: TGTGCCAGCAGCGTAGACACATACCACTATGGCTACACCTTC

CDR3 length: 15
J gene: TRBJ2-5
clone size: .
D gene: TRBD2
V gene: TRBV15
CDR3 protein: CATGPWSSGGETQYF
CDR3 DNA: TGTGCCACAGGCCCCTGGTCTAGCGGGGGAGAGACCCAGTACTTC

CDR3 length: 14
J gene: TRBJ1-1
clone size: once
D gene: .
V gene: TRBV18
CDR3 protein: CASSPPVANTEAFF
CDR3 DNA: TGTGCCAGCTCACCACCGGTGGCGAACACTGAAGCTTTCTTT

CDR3 length: 13
J gene: TRBJ2-7
clone size: .
D gene: .
V gene: TRBV14
CDR3 protein: CASSQELAYEQYF
CDR3 DNA: TGTGCCAGCAGCCAAGAACTTGCCTACGAGCAGTACTTC

CDR3 length: 14
J gene: TRBJ2-2
clone size: .
D gene: .
V gene: TRBV2
CDR3 protein: CASSVESNTGELFF
CDR3 DNA: TGTGCCAGCAGTGTGGAGTCGAACACCGGGGAGCTGTTTTTT

CDR3 length: 15
J gene: TRBJ2-2
clone size: .
D gene: .
V gene: TRBV7-6
CDR3 protein: CASSLAWRSTGELFF
CDR3 DNA: TGTGCCAGCAGCTTAGCGTGGCGGAGCACCGGGGAGCTGTTTTTT

CDR3 length: 11
J gene: TRBJ2-1
clone size: .
D gene: .
V gene: TRBV20-1
CDR3 protein: CSAGSYNEQFF
CDR3 DNA: TGCAGTGCCGGCTCCTACAATGAGCAGTTCTTC

CDR3 length: 14
J gene: TRBJ2-3
clone size: .
D gene: .
V gene: TRBV7-9
CDR3 protein: CASSRTTVEDTQYF
CDR3 DNA: TGTGCCAGCAGCCGGACTACCGTCGAAGATACGCAGTATTTT

CDR3 length: 13
J gene: TRBJ1-6
clone size: .
D gene: .
V gene: TRBV25-1
CDR3 protein: CASSERWNSPLHF
CDR3 DNA: TGTGCCAGCAGTGAGAGGTGGAATTCACCCCTCCACTTT

CDR3 length: 17
J gene: TRBJ2-1
clone size: .
D gene: TRBD1
V gene: TRBV3-1/TRBV3-2
CDR3 protein: CASSLLGGANTHNEQFF
CDR3 DNA: TGTGCCAGCAGCCTTTTAGGGGGCGCGAACACACACAATGAGCAGTTCTTC

CDR3 length: 15
J gene: TRBJ2-2
clone size: .
D gene: TRBD1
V gene: TRBV7-2
CDR3 protein: CASSWTGRNTGELFF
CDR3 DNA: TGTGCCAGCAGCTGGACAGGGCGGAACACCGGGGAGCTGTTTTTT

CDR3 length: 14
J gene: TRBJ1-1
clone size: many
D gene: .
V gene: TRBV10-3
CDR3 protein: CAITPTGKGAEAFF
CDR3 DNA: TGTGCCATCACTCCCACAGGGAAGGGCGCTGAAGCTTTCTTT

CDR3 length: 15
J gene: TRBJ1-5
clone size: .
D gene: .
V gene: TRBV9
CDR3 protein: CASSPGGVNNQPQHF
CDR3 DNA: TGTGCCAGCAGCCCCGGGGGGGTGAACAATCAGCCCCAGCATTTT

CDR3 length: 14
J gene: TRBJ2-1
clone size: .
D gene: .
V gene: TRBV5-4
CDR3 protein: CASSLDSSYNEQFF
CDR3 DNA: TGTGCCAGCAGCTTGGACAGCTCCTACAATGAGCAGTTCTTC

CDR3 length: 16
J gene: TRBJ1-3
clone size: .
D gene: .
V gene: TRBV28
CDR3 protein: CASSLDDSYSGNTIYF
CDR3 DNA: TGTGCCAGCAGTTTAGATGACTCGTACTCTGGAAACACCATATATTTT

CDR3 length: 15
J gene: TRBJ1-6
clone size: .
D gene: .
V gene: TRBV21-1
CDR3 protein: CASSGPGQDNSPLHF
CDR3 DNA: TGTGCCAGCAGCGGACCGGGACAGGATAATTCACCCCTCCACTTT

CDR3 length: 12
J gene: TRBJ1-1
clone size: .
D gene: .
V gene: TRBV5-5
CDR3 protein: CASSSGITEAFF
CDR3 DNA: TGTGCCAGCAGCTCAGGGATCACTGAAGCTTTCTTT

CDR3 length: 13
J gene: TRBJ1-2
clone size: .
D gene: TRBD1
V gene: TRBV12-3/TRBV12-4
CDR3 protein: CASSLARGYGYTF
CDR3 DNA: TGTGCCAGCAGTTTAGCCAGGGGGTATGGCTACACCTTC

CDR3 length: 15
J gene: TRBJ1-2
clone size: .
D gene: .
V gene: TRBV7-9
CDR3 protein: CASSLALESADGYTF
CDR3 DNA: TGTGCCAGCAGCTTAGCGCTGGAAAGTGCGGATGGCTACACCTTC

CDR3 length: 13
J gene: TRBJ1-1
clone size: .
D gene: TRBD1
V gene: TRBV29-1
CDR3 protein: CSTRTGGNTEAFF
CDR3 DNA: TGCAGCACTAGGACAGGGGGCAACACTGAAGCTTTCTTT

CDR3 length: 15
J gene: TRBJ2-2
clone size: once
D gene: .
V gene: TRBV7-2
CDR3 protein: CASSLGGRGTGELFF
CDR3 DNA: TGTGCCAGCAGCTTAGGCGGGCGCGGCACCGGGGAGCTGTTTTTT

CDR3 length: 15
J gene: TRBJ2-3
clone size: .
D gene: .
V gene: TRBV5-1
CDR3 protein: CASSLGSLVSDTQYF
CDR3 DNA: TGCGCCAGCAGCTTGGGTAGCCTCGTCAGCGATACGCAGTATTTT

CDR3 length: 16
J gene: TRBJ1-3
clone size: .
D gene: .
V gene: TRBV13
CDR3 protein: CASSFRVRGTGNTIYF
CDR3 DNA: TGTGCCAGCAGCTTCCGGGTGCGGGGGACAGGAAACACCATATATTTT

CDR3 length: 18
J gene: TRBJ2-3
clone size: .
D gene: TRBD2
V gene: TRBV9
CDR3 protein: CASSVGFSGGVGTDTQYF
CDR3 DNA: TGTGCCAGCAGCGTAGGGTTTAGCGGGGGGGTTGGCACAGATACGCAGTATTTT

CDR3 length: 13
J gene: TRBJ1-2
clone size: .
D gene: .
V gene: TRBV2
CDR3 protein: CASSQGQSAHYTF
CDR3 DNA: TGTGCCAGTTCCCAAGGACAGAGCGCCCACTACACCTTC